Each of the 4 T cell receptor beta chains below was sequenced from the same sample in a study of blood T cells in healthy people across ages. The use of a sample-barcoded 5' primer and a J-beta primer mix characterized a second PCR of about 6 to 11 cycles. TCRdb re-derived calls from the 5' RACE reads in MiXCR, one entry per CDR3 protein. The sample shows around 1,500,000 distinct CDR3 sequences, approximately 40% of them seen only once. Specimen: blood. Source of these receptors: a woman aged 18-30 years in good health.

This rearrangement joins TRBV6-1 to TRBJ1-5; the match to TRBD1 covers 8 bases. Germline-derived CDR1 and CDR2 are MNHNS and SASEGT. The J segment lost 6 bases and the V segment lost 2 bases, leaving 9 bases of the junction unmatched. CDR3 length: 16 amino acids. CDR3 region: CASSERGRGQAQPQHF. The CDR3 region has the DNA TGTGCCAGCAGTGAAAGGGGCAGGGGGCAGGCTCAGCCCCAGCATTTT.

The CDR3 here is CASSLGGDTYEQYF. CDR3 coding DNA: TGTGCCAGCAGCTTAGGGGGGGACACCTACGAGCAGTACTTC. V is TRBV5-5 and J is TRBJ2-7; the D gene is possibly TRBD2 (7 bases). This CDR3 comprises 14 residues. The germline V and J ends were trimmed by 2 bases and 2 bases, with 11 bases remaining between them. The germline V gene encodes CDR1 SGHKS and CDR2 YYEKEE (reference sequence).

The V and J genes are TRBV28 and TRBJ2-7; 7 bases are shared with TRBD1. CDR1 is MDHEN and CDR2 is SYDVKM in the germline V gene. J gave up 5 bases and V 11 bases, and 15 bases lay outside the gene matches. The CDR3 spans 14 residues. This CDR3 is CAASRLQGPHEQYF. Here the CDR3 DNA reads TGTGCCGCCAGCAGGTTACAGGGGCCCCACGAGCAGTACTTC.

The rearrangement links TRBV7-9 to TRBJ2-3; TRBD2 matches 7 bases. The V gene's germline CDR1 is SEHNR and CDR2 FQNEAQ (reference sequence). Trimming took 6 bases from V and 2 from J; bases not matched to a gene: 8. The CDR3 sequence is 15 residues long. CDR3 in DNA: TGTGCCAGCAGACACAGCGGGGAATACACAGATACGCAGTATTTT. Protein sequence: CASRHSGEYTDTQYF.